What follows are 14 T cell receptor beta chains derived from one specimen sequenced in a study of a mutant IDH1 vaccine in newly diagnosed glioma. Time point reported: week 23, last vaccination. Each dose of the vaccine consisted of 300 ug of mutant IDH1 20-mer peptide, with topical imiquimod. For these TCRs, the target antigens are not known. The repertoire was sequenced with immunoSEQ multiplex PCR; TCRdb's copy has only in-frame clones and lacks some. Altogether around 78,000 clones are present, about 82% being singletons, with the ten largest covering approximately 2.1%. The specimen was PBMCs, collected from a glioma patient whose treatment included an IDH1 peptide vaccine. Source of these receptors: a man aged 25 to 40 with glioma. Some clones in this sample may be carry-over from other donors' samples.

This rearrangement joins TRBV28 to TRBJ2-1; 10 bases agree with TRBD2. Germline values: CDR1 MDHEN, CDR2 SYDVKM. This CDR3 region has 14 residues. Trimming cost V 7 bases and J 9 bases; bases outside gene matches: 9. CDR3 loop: CASMEREGVIEQFF. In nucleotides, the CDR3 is TGTGCCAGCATGGAGCGGGAGGGTGTAATTGAGCAGTTCTTC.

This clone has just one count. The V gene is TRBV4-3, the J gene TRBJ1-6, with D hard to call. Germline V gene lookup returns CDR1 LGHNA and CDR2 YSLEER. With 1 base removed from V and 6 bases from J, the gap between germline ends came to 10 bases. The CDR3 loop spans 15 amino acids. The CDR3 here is CASSQGPDLNSPLHF. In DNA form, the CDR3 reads TGCGCCAGCAGCCAAGGTCCAGACCTTAATTCACCCCTCCACTTT.

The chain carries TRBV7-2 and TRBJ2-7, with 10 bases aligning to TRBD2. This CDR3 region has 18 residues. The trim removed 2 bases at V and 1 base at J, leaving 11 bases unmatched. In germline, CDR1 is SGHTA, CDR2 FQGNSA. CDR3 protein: CASSLSGVAGGLSYEQYF. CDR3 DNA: TGTGCCAGCAGCTTAAGCGGGGTAGCGGGGGGATTATCCTACGAGCAGTACTTC.

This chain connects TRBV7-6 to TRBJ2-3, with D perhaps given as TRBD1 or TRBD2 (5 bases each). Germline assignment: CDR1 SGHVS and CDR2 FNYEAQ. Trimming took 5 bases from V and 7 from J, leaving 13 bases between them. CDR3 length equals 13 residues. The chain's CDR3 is CASSGTASHTQYF. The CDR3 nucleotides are TGTGCCAGCAGCGGGACGGCAAGTCATACGCAGTATTTT.

The CDR3 DNA reads TGCGCCAGCAGCTTACAGAGTGTCACAGATACGCAGTATTTT. Encoded protein: CASSLQSVTDTQYF. The rearrangement joins TRBV5-1 to TRBJ2-3; D call uncertain. The V gene lost 2 bases and the J gene lost 2 bases, with 9 bases spanning the gap. In germline, CDR1 is SGHRS, CDR2 YFSETQ. The CDR3 consists of 14 residues.

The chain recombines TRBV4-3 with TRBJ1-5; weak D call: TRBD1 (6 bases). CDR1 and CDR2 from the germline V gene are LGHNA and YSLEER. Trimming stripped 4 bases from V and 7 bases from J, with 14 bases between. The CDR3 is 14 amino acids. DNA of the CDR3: TGCGCCAGCAGCCCCTACGGGGGCAGGCAGCCCCAGCATTTT. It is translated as CASSPYGGRQPQHF.

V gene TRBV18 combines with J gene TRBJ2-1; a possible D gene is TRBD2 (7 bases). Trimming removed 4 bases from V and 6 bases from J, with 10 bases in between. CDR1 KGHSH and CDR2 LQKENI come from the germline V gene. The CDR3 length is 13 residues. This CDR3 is CASSQGGGNEQFF. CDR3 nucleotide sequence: TGTGCCAGCTCACAGGGAGGGGGCAATGAGCAGTTCTTC.

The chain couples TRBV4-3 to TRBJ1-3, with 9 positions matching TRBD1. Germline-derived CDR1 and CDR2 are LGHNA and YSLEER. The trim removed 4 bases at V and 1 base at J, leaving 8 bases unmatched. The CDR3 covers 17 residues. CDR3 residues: CASSLTRGTGSGNTIYF. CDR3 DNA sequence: TGCGCCAGCAGCCTCACCAGAGGGACAGGGTCTGGAAACACCATATATTTT.

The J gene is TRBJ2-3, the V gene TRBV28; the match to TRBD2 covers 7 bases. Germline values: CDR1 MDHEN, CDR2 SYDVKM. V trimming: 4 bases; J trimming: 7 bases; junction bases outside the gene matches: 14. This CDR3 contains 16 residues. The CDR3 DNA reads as TGTGCCAGCAGTTCTACGTGGGGGGGAGGGCCGTATACGCAGTATTTT. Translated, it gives CASSSTWGGGPYTQYF.

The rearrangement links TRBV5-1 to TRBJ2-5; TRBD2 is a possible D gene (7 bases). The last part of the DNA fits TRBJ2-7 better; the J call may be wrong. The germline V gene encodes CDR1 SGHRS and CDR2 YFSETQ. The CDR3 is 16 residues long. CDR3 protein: CASSLGVQAGADEQYF. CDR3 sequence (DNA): TGCGCCAGCAGCTTGGGTGTTCAGGCGGGGGCCGACGAGCAGTACTTC.

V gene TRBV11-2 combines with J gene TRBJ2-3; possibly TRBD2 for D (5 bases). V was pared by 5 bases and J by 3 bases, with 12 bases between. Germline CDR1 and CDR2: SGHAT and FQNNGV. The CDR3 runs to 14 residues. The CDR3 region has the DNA TGTGCCAGCAGCCATCGGGGAGTAACAGATACGCAGTATTTT. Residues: CASSHRGVTDTQYF.

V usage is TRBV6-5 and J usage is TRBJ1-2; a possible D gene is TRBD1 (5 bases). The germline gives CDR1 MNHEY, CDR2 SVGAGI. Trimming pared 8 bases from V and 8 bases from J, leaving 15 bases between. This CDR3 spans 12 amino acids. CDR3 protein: CASSRVKGGYTF. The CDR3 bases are TGTGCCAGCTCCCGGGTGAAGGGGGGCTACACCTTC.

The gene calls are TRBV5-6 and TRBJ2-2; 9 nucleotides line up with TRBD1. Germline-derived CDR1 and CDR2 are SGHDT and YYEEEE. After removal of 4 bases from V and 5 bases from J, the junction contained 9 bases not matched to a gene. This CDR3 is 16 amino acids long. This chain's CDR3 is CASSLDRGEDTGELFF. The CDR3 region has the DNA TGTGCCAGCAGCCTGGACAGGGGAGAGGATACCGGGGAGCTGTTTTTT. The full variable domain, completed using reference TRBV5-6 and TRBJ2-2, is DAGVTQSPTHLIKTRGQQVTLRCSPKSGHDTVSWYQQALGQGPQFIFQYYEEEERQRGNFPDRFSGHQFPNYSSELNVNALLLGDSALYLCASSLDRGEDTGELFFGEGSRLTVL.

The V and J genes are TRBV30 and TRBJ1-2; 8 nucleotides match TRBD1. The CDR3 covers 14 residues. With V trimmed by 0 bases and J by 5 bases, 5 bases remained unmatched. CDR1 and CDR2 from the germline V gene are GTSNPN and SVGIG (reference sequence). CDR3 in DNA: TGTGCCTGGAGTGTAAACAGGGGGATGTATGGCTACACCTTC. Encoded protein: CAWSVNRGMYGYTF.